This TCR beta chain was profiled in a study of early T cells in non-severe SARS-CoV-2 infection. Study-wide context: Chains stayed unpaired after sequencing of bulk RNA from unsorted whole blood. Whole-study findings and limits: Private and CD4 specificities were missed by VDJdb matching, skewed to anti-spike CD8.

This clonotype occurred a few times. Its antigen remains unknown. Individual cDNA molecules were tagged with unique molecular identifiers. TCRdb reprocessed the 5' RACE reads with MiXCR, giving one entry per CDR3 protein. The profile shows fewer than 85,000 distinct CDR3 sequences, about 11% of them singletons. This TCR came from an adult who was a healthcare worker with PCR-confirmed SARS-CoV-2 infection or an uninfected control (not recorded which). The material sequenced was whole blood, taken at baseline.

The CDR3 spells CASSQGATYNEQFF. CDR3 coding DNA: TGTGCCAGCAGCCAAGGGGCTACTTACAATGAGCAGTTCTTC. This chain links TRBV3-1 with TRBJ2-1; no firm D call. V was cut by 1 base and J by 4 bases, with 8 bases left in between. The CDR3 consists of 14 residues. Germline CDR1 LGHDT, CDR2 YNNKEL (reference sequence).